Following are 9 T cell receptor beta chains from one sample sequenced in a study of Tregs in tolerant kidney transplant recipients. Mixed chimerism was transient after nonmyeloablative marrow transplants from related graft donors. Produced via immunoSEQ multiplex PCR; TCRdb's table is partial and in-frame only. Here the sample spans about 90,000 clones, roughly 93% being singletons. This specimen consisted of CD4+ T cells from blood (PBMCs), obtained 12 months after the transplant. Receptors originate from a human patient who received a combined kidney and bone marrow transplant. Among the T cells, some may be from the graft donor.

V is TRBV5-4 and J is TRBJ2-5; 7 bases align to TRBD2. In germline, CDR1 is SGHNT, CDR2 YYREEE (reference sequence). The CDR3 is 15 amino acids. V dropped 4 bases and J dropped 2; count of bases not matched to a gene: 8. CDR3 amino acids: CASSHGTTIQETQYF. The CDR3 nucleotides are TGTGCCAGCAGCCATGGGACTACTATTCAAGAGACCCAGTACTTC.

The chain is built from TRBV18 and TRBJ2-7, with TRBD2 as a possible D gene (5 bases). The germline gives CDR1 KGHSH, CDR2 LQKENI. The V end was cut by 6 bases, the J end by 1 base, with 22 bases between. This CDR3 contains 17 residues. The CDR3 DNA sequence: TGTGCCAGCTCCGCCGGTAGCAGCGGAGGTGGTTCCTACGAGCAGTACTTC. It translates to CASSAGSSGGGSYEQYF.

V and J are TRBV7-9 and TRBJ2-3; 8 bases are a match to TRBD2. The V gene end was trimmed by 3 bases and the J gene end by 0 bases; junction bases not matched to a gene: 11. CDR3 length: 18 amino acids. The V gene's germline CDR1 is SEHNR and CDR2 FQNEAQ (reference sequence). In DNA, the CDR3 is TGTGCCAGCAGCTTGGTCCCGGGACTAGTTCTTAGCACAGATACGCAGTATTTT. As protein: CASSLVPGLVLSTDTQYF.

This rearrangement joins TRBV23-1 to TRBJ2-1, with TRBD1 identical over 9 bases. TRBV23-1 is assigned to the ORF class and has an uncertain function. The ends lost 6 bases at V and 6 bases at J; junction bases unmatched: 18. This CDR3 contains 18 residues. Written as DNA, the CDR3 is TGCGCCAGCAGACTCAACAAACCACGGGACAGGGAGTCCAATGAGCAGTTCTTC. Translating gives CASRLNKPRDRESNEQFF.

This chain links TRBV5-6 with TRBJ2-7, with TRBD1 matching over 7 bases. This CDR3 has 15 amino acids. V was clipped by 6 bases and J by 5 bases; unmatched bases: 14. Germline V gives CDR1 SGHDT, CDR2 YYEEEE. CDR3 DNA sequence: TGTGCCAGCAACGACCTAGACAGGGATAAAGACGAGCAGTACTTC. Residues: CASNDLDRDKDEQYF.

The chain is built from TRBV2 and TRBJ2-2, with D possibly TRBD2 on 6 matching bases. Trimming stripped 8 bases from V and 3 bases from J, with 16 bases between. CDR3 length equals 15 residues. Germline V gene lookup returns CDR1 SNHLY and CDR2 FYNNEI. The CDR3 protein is CASQMVAGYTGELFF. The DNA of the CDR3 is TGTGCCAGCCAGATGGTCGCGGGGTACACCGGGGAGCTGTTTTTT.

This clone occurred a few times. The genes are TRBV19 and TRBJ1-3; D call uncertain. The V gene lost 4 bases and the J gene lost 0 bases, with 13 bases spanning the gap. The CDR3 consists of 16 residues. Germline V gene data show CDR1 as LNHDA and CDR2 as SQIVND (reference sequence). The CDR3 coding sequence is TGTGCCAGTAGTAGGGCGTCGGGAGCCTCTGGAAACACCATATATTTT. It specifies CASSRASGASGNTIYF. The full variable domain, its missing parts supplied by reference TRBV19 and TRBJ1-3, is DGGITQSPKYLFRKEGQNVTLSCEQNLNHDAMYWYRQDPGQGLRLIYYSQIVNDFQKGDIAEGYSVSREKKESFPLTVTSAQKNPTAFYLCASSRASGASGNTIYFGEGSWLTVV.

The sample holds one count of this clone. One end of the junction does not line up with germline, which may come from a read error. The sample carries other DNA sequences with the same CDR3. The chain couples TRBV2 to TRBJ1-6; D not resolved. Looked up from germline, CDR1 is SNHLY and CDR2 is FYNNEI. This CDR3 contains 13 residues. CDR3 in amino acids: CASFAQRHSPLHF. The DNA for the CDR3 is TGTGCCAGTTTCGCCCAGCGTCATTCCCCCCTCCACTTT.

This clone has a single count. The J gene is TRBJ1-2, the V gene TRBV7-9; 8 bases align to TRBD1. Germline CDR1 is SEHNR and CDR2 is FQNEAQ (reference sequence). The V segment lost 5 bases and the J segment 7 bases; nucleotides outside the gene matches: 6. CDR3 length: 13 amino acids. This CDR3 reads CASSRGQATGYTF. CDR3 nucleotide sequence: TGTGCCAGCAGCCGGGGACAGGCCACTGGCTACACCTTC.